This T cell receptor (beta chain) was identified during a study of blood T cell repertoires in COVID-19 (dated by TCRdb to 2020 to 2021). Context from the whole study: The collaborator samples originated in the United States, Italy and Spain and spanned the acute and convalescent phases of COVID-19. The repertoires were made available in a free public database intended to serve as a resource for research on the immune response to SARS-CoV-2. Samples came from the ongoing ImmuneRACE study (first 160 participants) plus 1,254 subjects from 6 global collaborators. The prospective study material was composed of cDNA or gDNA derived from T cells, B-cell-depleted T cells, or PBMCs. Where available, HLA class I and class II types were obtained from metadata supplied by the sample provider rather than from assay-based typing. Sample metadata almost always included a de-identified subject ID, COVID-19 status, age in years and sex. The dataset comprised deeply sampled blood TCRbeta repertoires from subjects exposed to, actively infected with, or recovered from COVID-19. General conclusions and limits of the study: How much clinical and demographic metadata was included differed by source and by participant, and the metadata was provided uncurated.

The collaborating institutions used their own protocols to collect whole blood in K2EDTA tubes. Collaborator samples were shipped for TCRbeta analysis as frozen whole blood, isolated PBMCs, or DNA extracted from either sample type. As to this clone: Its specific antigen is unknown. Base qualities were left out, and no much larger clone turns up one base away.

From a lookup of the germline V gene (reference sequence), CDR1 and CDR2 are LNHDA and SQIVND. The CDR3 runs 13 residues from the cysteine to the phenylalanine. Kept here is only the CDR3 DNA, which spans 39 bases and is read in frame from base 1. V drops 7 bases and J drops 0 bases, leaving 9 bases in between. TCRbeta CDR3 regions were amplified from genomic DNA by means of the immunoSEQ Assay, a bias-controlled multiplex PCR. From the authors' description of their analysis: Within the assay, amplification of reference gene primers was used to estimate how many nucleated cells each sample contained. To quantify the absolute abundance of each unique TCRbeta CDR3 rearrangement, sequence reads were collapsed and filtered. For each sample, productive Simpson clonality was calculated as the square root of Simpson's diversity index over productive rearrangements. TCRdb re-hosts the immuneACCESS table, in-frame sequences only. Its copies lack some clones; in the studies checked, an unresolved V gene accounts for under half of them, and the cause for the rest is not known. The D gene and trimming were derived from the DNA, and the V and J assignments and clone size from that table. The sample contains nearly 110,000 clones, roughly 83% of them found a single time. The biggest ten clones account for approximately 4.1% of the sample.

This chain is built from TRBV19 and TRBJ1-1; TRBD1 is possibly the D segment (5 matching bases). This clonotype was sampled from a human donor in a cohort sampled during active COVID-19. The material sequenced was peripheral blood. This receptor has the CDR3 CASKGRMNTEAFF. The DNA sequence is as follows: TGTGCCAGTAAGGGGCGGATGAACACTGAAGCTTTCTTT.